The 16 T cell receptor beta chains presented below share a single source sample, sequenced in a study of CD8 T cells in ankylosing spondylitis. Study observations and caveats: Blood from ankylosing spondylitis patients appeared to carry a characteristic roughly eight-variant TCR beta motif.

TCRdb re-called the 5' RACE reads through MiXCR, storing one row per CDR3 protein. The table records over 200,000 distinct CDR3 sequences, around 17% of them present only once. These receptors have no identified antigens. The material sequenced was blood, either unsorted or a sorted T cell fraction (not recorded which). The receptors were sampled from a male donor with ankylosing spondylitis.

This clonotype was observed a few times. The rearrangement joins TRBV7-9 to TRBJ1-3, with D possibly being TRBD1 (6 bases). The length of the CDR3 is 16 residues. The germline CDR1 and CDR2 sequences are SEHNR and FQNEAQ (reference sequence). Between the trimmed V and J ends, which lost 5 bases and 7 bases, there was a span of 21 bases. CDR3: CASSANPGQGSNTIYF. The DNA for the CDR3 is TGTGCCAGCAGCGCGAATCCGGGACAAGGATCTAACACCATATATTTT.

V and J are TRBV10-1 and TRBJ2-5, with a possible D match to TRBD1 (6 bases). The CDR3 spans 13 residues. The ends were cut back, 3 bases at V and 5 bases at J, with 10 bases in the middle. CDR1 WNHNN and CDR2 SYGVQD come from the germline V gene (reference sequence). The CDR3: CASSEQGGETQYF. The CDR3, as DNA: TGCGCCAGCAGTGAACAGGGTGGGGAGACCCAGTACTTC.

This rearrangement joins TRBV4-2 to TRBJ2-1, with D perhaps TRBD2 (6 bases). The CDR3 has 13 residues. The V end was cut by 1 base, the J end by 9 bases, with 10 bases between. Germline CDR1 and CDR2: LGHNA and YNFKEQ. This CDR3 is CASSQVGGVEQFF. CDR3 bases: TGTGCCAGCAGCCAAGTGGGAGGTGTTGAGCAGTTCTTC.

The rearrangement joins TRBV12-3 or TRBV12-4 to TRBJ2-7; D call uncertain. This CDR3 has 14 amino acids. Trimming cost V 5 bases and J 3 bases, with 14 bases left between them. In DNA, the CDR3 is TGTGCCAGCAGTATTGGTGGAAGTGGCTACGAGCAGTACTTC. Its protein is CASSIGGSGYEQYF.

The sample holds a few counts of this clonotype. V gene TRBV9 combines with J gene TRBJ2-3; D may be TRBD2 (5 bases). There are 14 residues in the CDR3. The germline V gene has CDR1 SGDLS and CDR2 YYNGEE. Trimming shortened V by 3 bases and J by 5 bases, and 13 bases separated the two germline ends. The CDR3 coding sequence is TGTGCCAGCAGCGACCCCGGGGTTCAAGATACGCAGTATTTT. As protein: CASSDPGVQDTQYF.

There are a few counts of this clonotype. The chain is built from TRBV27 and TRBJ1-1; D not resolved. CDR1 MNHEY and CDR2 SMNVEV come from the germline V gene (reference sequence). This CDR3 spans 13 amino acids. V lost 2 bases and J lost 7, with 11 bases in between. The CDR3 DNA reads TGTGCCAGCAGTTTAAGTTACTCTAGTGAAGCTTTCTTT. It codes for CASSLSYSSEAFF.

V gene TRBV11-1 combines with J gene TRBJ2-1, with D perhaps being TRBD1 or TRBD2 (6 bases each). Trimming cost V 1 base and J 4 bases, with 17 bases left between them. CDR3 length: 17 residues. Germline V lookup: CDR1 SGHAT, CDR2 FQDESV (reference sequence). CDR3 sequence: CASSLGVGAGTYNEQFF. As DNA, the CDR3 is TGTGCCAGCAGCTTAGGAGTGGGGGCAGGGACTTACAATGAGCAGTTCTTC.

This clonotype turned up a few times. V is TRBV3-1 and J is TRBJ1-6; no definite D call. Trimming took off 5 bases at V and 9 bases at J, with 23 bases between the two ends. This CDR3 has 17 residues. Germline V gene lookup returns CDR1 LGHDT and CDR2 YNNKEL (reference sequence). CDR3 sequence reads: CASSKGSLTLNASPLHF. CDR3 nucleotides: TGTGCCAGCAGCAAAGGGAGCCTAACCCTAAATGCTTCACCCCTCCACTTT.

The table lists this clonotype with many counts. As DNA, the CDR3 is TGTGCCAGCAGCTTAGGCCGAACAAAACCCACCGGGGAGCTGTTTTTT. It encodes CASSLGRTKPTGELFF. The chain joins TRBV11-2 to TRBJ2-2; D is unresolved. Germline-derived CDR1 and CDR2 are SGHAT and FQNNGV. V was trimmed by 1 base and J by 4 bases, leaving 13 bases between them. This CDR3 contains 16 residues.

The chain joins TRBV7-9 to TRBJ2-7; D not resolved. CDR1 is SEHNR and CDR2 is FQNEAQ in the germline V gene (reference sequence). There are 12 residues in the CDR3. With 1 base removed from V and 3 bases from J, the gap between germline ends came to 4 bases. The CDR3 bases are TGTGCCAGCAGCTTAGGCTTCTACGAGCAGTACTTC. It specifies CASSLGFYEQYF.

The chain uses TRBV6-5 and TRBJ1-1; D gene ambiguous. The CDR3 length is 14 residues. Per the germline V gene, CDR1 is MNHEY and CDR2 is SVGAGI. The V end was cut by 4 bases, the J end by 3 bases, with 12 bases between. In DNA form, the CDR3 reads TGTGCCAGCAGTTTGGTGGCGGGATACACTGAAGCTTTCTTT. It translates to CASSLVAGYTEAFF.

The rearrangement joins TRBV20-1 to TRBJ2-3; 15 positions match TRBD2. This CDR3 contains 18 residues. The germline V gene has CDR1 DFQATT and CDR2 SNEGSKA (reference sequence). V trimming: 5 bases; J trimming: 2 bases; junction bases outside the gene matches: 11. The CDR3 spells CSALGLAGGPLYTDTQYF. CDR3 coding DNA: TGCAGTGCTCTGGGACTAGCGGGGGGTCCCCTTTACACAGATACGCAGTATTTT.

This sequence joins TRBV2 and TRBJ2-3; 11 bases are a match to TRBD2. This CDR3 is 16 amino acids long. CDR1 and CDR2 from the germline V gene are SNHLY and FYNNEI. Unmatched junction bases numbered 6, after V lost 5 bases and J lost 2 bases. CDR3 sequence reads: CASSPGTSGFTDTQYF. Written as DNA, the CDR3 is TGTGCCAGCAGTCCCGGGACTAGCGGATTCACAGATACGCAGTATTTT.

The genes are TRBV27 and TRBJ2-1; 10 positions match TRBD2. The germline gives CDR1 MNHEY, CDR2 SMNVEV (reference sequence). V shed 5 bases, J shed 0 bases, and the junction held 4 bases outside the gene matches. CDR3 length: 16 amino acids. As DNA, the CDR3 is TGTGCCAGCAGTCCCCAGCGGGGGGGCTCCTACAATGAGCAGTTCTTC. Protein product: CASSPQRGGSYNEQFF.

The V and J genes are TRBV28 and TRBJ2-1, with TRBD2 matching over 11 bases. The germline V gene encodes CDR1 MDHEN and CDR2 SYDVKM. The CDR3 loop spans 16 amino acids. V lost 6 bases, J lost 2 bases, and 6 bases stayed unmatched. CDR3 in DNA: TGTGCCAGCAGACCCCCACTAGCGGGAGCCTACAATGAGCAGTTCTTC. Translating it yields CASRPPLAGAYNEQFF.

This CDR3 is CASSQDRARATGANVLTF. The CDR3, as DNA: TGCGCCAGCAGCCAAGATAGGGCGCGGGCTACCGGGGCCAACGTCCTGACTTTC. The chain is built from TRBV4-1 and TRBJ2-6, with D possibly matching TRBD2 (5 bases). Trimming removed 0 bases from V and 4 bases from J, with 16 bases in between. Germline-derived CDR1 and CDR2 are MGHRA and YSYEKL. This CDR3 has 18 residues.